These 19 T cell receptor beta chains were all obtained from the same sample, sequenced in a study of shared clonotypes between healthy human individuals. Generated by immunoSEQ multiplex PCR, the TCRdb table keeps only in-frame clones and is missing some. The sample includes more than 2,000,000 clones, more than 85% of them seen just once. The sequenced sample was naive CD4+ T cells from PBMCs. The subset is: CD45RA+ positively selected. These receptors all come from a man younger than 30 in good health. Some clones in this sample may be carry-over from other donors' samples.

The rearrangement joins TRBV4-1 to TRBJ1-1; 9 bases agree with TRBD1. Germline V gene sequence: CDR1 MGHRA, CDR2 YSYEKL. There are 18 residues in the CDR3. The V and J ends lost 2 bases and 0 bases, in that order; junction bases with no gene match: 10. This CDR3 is CASSQRQGGFLMNTEAFF. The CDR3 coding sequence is TGCGCCAGCAGCCAACGACAGGGGGGTTTCTTGATGAACACTGAAGCTTTCTTT.

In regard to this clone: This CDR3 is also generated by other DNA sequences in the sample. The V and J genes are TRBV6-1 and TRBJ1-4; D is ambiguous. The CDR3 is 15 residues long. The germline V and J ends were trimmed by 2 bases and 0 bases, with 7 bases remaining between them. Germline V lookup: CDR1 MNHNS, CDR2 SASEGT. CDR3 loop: CASSERGATNEKLFF. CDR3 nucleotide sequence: TGTGCCAGCAGTGAACGGGGTGCAACTAATGAAAAACTGTTTTTT.

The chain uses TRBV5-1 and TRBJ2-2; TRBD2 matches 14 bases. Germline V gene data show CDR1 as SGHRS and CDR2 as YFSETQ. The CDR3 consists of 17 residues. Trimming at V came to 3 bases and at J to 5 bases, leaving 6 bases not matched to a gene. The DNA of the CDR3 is TGCGCCAGCAGCTCTGGGACTAGCGGGAGCAGGACCGGGGAGCTGTTTTTT. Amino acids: CASSSGTSGSRTGELFF. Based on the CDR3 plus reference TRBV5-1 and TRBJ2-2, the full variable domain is KAGVTQTPRYLIKTRGQQVTLSCSPISGHRSVSWYQQTPGQGLQFLFEYFSETQRNKGNFPGRFSGRQFSNSRSEMNVSTLELGDSALYLCASSSGTSGSRTGELFFGEGSRLTVL.

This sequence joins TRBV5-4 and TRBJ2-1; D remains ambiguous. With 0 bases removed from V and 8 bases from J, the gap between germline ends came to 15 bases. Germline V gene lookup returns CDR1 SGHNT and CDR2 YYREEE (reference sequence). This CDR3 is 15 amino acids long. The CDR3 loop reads CASSLAPKSPDEQFF. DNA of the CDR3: TGTGCCAGCAGCTTGGCCCCAAAATCCCCGGATGAGCAGTTCTTC.

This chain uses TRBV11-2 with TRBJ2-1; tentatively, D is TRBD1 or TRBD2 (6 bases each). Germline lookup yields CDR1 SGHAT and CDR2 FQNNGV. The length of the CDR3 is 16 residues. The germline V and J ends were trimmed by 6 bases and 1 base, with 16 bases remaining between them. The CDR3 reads CASRLAGGGSYNEQFF. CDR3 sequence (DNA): TGTGCCAGCAGACTCGCAGGAGGGGGATCCTACAATGAGCAGTTCTTC.

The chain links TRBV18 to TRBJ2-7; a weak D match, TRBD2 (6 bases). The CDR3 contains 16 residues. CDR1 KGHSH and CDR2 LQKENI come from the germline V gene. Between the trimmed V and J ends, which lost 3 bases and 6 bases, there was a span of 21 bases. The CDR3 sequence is CASSPVVVGTEIEQYF. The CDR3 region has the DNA TGTGCCAGCTCACCCGTCGTTGTTGGGACTGAGATCGAGCAGTACTTC.

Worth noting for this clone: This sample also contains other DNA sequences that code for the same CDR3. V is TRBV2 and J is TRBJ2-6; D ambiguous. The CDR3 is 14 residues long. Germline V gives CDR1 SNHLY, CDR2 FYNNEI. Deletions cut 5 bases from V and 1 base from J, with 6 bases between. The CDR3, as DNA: TGTGCCAGCAGTCCTGAATCTGGGGCCAACGTCCTGACTTTC. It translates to CASSPESGANVLTF.

The CDR3 region has the DNA TGCGCCAGCAGCTTCCCGGACAGGGTCGATAGCGGCTACACCTTC. This codes for CASSFPDRVDSGYTF. The V gene is TRBV5-1, the J gene TRBJ1-2; TRBD1 matches at 8 bases. V dropped 2 bases and J dropped 8; count of bases not matched to a gene: 11. The CDR3 length is 15 residues. Germline lookup yields CDR1 SGHRS and CDR2 YFSETQ.

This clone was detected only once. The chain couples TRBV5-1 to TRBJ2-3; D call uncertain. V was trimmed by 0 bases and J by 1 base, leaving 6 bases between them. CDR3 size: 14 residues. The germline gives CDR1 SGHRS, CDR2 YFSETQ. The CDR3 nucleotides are TGCGCCAGCAGCTTGGACACAGGCACAGATACGCAGTATTTT. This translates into CASSLDTGTDTQYF.

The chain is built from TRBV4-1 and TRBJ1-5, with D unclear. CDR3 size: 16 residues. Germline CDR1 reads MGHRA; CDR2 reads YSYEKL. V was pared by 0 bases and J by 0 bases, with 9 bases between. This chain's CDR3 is CASSQEGRPSNQPQHF. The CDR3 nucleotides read TGCGCCAGCAGCCAAGAGGGCCGACCTAGCAATCAGCCCCAGCATTTT.

CDR3 protein: CASSHTGTDTDTQYF. Written as DNA, the CDR3 is TGCGCCAGCAGTCATACCGGGACAGACACAGATACGCAGTATTTT. The J gene is TRBJ2-3, the V gene TRBV5-1; 7 nucleotides agree with TRBD1. From germline, CDR1 is SGHRS and CDR2 YFSETQ. After removal of 5 bases from V and 2 bases from J, the junction contained 8 bases not matched to a gene. This CDR3 is 15 amino acids long.

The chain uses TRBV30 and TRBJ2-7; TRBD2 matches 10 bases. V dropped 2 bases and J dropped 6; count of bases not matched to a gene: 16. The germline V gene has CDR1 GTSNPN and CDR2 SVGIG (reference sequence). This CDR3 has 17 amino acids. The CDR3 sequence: CAWSKGLPSGRDSEQYF. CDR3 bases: TGTGCCTGGAGTAAGGGGCTCCCAAGCGGGAGGGATAGCGAGCAGTACTTC.

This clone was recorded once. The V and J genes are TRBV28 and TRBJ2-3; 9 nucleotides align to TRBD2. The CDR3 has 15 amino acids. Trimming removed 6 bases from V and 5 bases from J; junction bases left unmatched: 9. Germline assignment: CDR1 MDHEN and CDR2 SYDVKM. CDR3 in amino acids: CASSIAGVNKDTQYF. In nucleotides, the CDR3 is TGTGCCAGCAGCATAGCGGGAGTCAATAAAGATACGCAGTATTTT.

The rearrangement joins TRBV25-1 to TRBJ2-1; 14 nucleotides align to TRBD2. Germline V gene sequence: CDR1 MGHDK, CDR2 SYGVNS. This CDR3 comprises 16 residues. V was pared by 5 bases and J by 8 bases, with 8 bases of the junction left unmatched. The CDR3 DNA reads TGTGCCAGCAGTCCCCTTGGGACTAGCGGGAGTGATGAGCAGTTCTTC. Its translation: CASSPLGTSGSDEQFF. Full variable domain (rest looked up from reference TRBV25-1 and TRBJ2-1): EADIYQTPRYLVIGTGKKITLECSQTMGHDKMYWYQQDPGMELHLIHYSYGVNSTEKGDLSSESTVSRIRTEHFPLTLESARPSHTSQYLCASSPLGTSGSDEQFFGPGTRLTVL.

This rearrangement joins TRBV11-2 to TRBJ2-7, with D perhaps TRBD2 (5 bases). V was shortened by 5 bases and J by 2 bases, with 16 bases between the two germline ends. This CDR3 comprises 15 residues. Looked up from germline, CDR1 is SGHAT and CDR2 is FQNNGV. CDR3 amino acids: CASSLTMGVPYEQYF. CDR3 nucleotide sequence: TGTGCCAGCAGCCTAACAATGGGAGTACCCTACGAGCAGTACTTC.

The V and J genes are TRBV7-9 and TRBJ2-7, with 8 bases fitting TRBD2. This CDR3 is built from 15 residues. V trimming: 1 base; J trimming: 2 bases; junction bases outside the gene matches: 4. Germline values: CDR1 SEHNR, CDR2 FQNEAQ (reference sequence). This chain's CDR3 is CASSLGAGEAYEQYF. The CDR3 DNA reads TGTGCCAGCAGCTTAGGAGCGGGAGAGGCCTACGAGCAGTACTTC.

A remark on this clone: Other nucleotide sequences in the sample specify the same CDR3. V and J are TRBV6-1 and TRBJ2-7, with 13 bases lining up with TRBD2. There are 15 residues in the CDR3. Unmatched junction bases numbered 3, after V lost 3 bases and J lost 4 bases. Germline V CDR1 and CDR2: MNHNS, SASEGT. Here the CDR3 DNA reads TGTGCCAGCAGTGACCCGGGACTAGCGGGATACGAGCAGTACTTC. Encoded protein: CASSDPGLAGYEQYF.

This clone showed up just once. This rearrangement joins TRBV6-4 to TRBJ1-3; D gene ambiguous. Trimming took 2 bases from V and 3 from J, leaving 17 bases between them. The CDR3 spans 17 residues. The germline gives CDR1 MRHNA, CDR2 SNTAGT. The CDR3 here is CASSDRRARFRGNTIYF. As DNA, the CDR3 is TGTGCCAGCAGTGACCGGAGGGCCAGATTTCGTGGAAACACCATATATTTT.

This chain's CDR3 is CASSLNGYEQYF. The CDR3 bases are TGTGCCAGCAGCTTAAACGGTTACGAGCAGTACTTC. The chain couples TRBV11-1 to TRBJ2-7; D ambiguous. CDR1 SGHAT and CDR2 FQDESV come from the germline V gene (reference sequence). The CDR3 spans 12 residues. The V end was cut by 2 bases, the J end by 4 bases, with 6 bases between.